The 24 T cell receptor beta chains reported below all come from one sample, sequenced in a study of shared clonotypes between healthy human individuals. Profiling relied on immunoSEQ multiplex PCR, and the TCRdb table lists in-frame clones only, not all of them. Here the sample spans millions of clones, over 85% being singletons. Terminally differentiated effector memory CD45RA+ cells were excluded from the naive CD8 cells, which were CD45RO-negative and positively selected for CCR7. The sequencing input was naive CD8+ T cells sorted from blood. The receptors derive from a man younger than 35 in good health.

This chain connects TRBV9 to TRBJ2-2, with unresolved D. The CDR3 is 16 residues long. Germline V gene lookup returns CDR1 SGDLS and CDR2 YYNGEE. The V end was cut by 0 bases, the J end by 0 bases, with 9 bases between. CDR3 sequence (DNA): TGTGCCAGCAGCGTAGCTCTAAGGGCGAACACCGGGGAGCTGTTTTTT. Amino acids: CASSVALRANTGELFF.

Turning to this clone: Other DNA sequences in the same sample also yield this CDR3. The chain joins TRBV7-9 to TRBJ1-5, with no clear D. The V gene's germline CDR1 is SEHNR and CDR2 FQNEAQ (reference sequence). The V end lost 1 base, the J end lost 6 bases, and 4 bases lay between the germline ends. The CDR3 has 12 residues. The CDR3 here is CASSLDGQPQHF. The CDR3 DNA reads as TGTGCCAGCAGCTTAGATGGTCAGCCCCAGCATTTT.

The chain employs TRBV2 and TRBJ1-2, with D maybe TRBD1 (5 bases). Trimming removed 2 bases from V and 5 bases from J, with 12 bases in between. Germline V lookup: CDR1 SNHLY, CDR2 FYNNEI. This CDR3 region has 14 residues. The CDR3 DNA sequence: TGTGCCAGCAGTGAAATCCGCCAGGGTTATGGCTACACCTTC. As protein: CASSEIRQGYGYTF.

The CDR3 nucleotides read TGCAGCGTTGAAGCGACAGGAGATGGCTACACCTTC. This gives the protein CSVEATGDGYTF. The chain has TRBV29-1 and TRBJ1-2; tentatively, D is TRBD1 (6 bases). The V and J ends lost 1 base and 6 bases respectively, with 9 bases between them. This CDR3 is built from 12 residues. Germline V lookup: CDR1 SQVTM, CDR2 ANQGSEA.

V gene TRBV5-1 combines with J gene TRBJ2-7, with 10 bases matching TRBD1. The V gene's germline CDR1 is SGHRS and CDR2 YFSETQ. CDR3 size: 14 residues. The trim removed 2 bases at V and 7 bases at J, leaving 6 bases unmatched. As DNA, the CDR3 is TGCGCCAGCAGCTTAGACAGGGGGCCGGTTGAGCAGTACTTC. It translates to CASSLDRGPVEQYF.

This clone has just a few counts. This rearrangement joins TRBV11-2 to TRBJ2-7, with D tentatively TRBD1 or TRBD2 (7 bases each). This CDR3 is 14 amino acids long. Trimming removed 6 bases at V and 0 bases at J, with 12 bases between. CDR1 and CDR2 from the germline V gene are SGHAT and FQNNGV. The CDR3 region has the DNA TGTGCCAGCAGGGGAGGGGGCAGCTCCTACGAGCAGTACTTC. Translated, it gives CASRGGGSSYEQYF.

The chain is built from TRBV29-1 and TRBJ1-1; D gene unclear. Germline V CDR1 and CDR2: SQVTM, ANQGSEA. The V gene lost 7 bases and the J gene lost 1 base, with 10 bases spanning the gap. The CDR3 length is 12 residues. This CDR3 reads CSAQKSNTEAFF. For the CDR3, the DNA is TGCAGCGCTCAAAAATCGAACACTGAAGCTTTCTTT.

Notes on this clone: The same CDR3 arises from other DNA sequences in this sample as well. J is TRBJ2-5 and V is TRBV27; 10 positions match TRBD2. The J segment lost 3 bases and the V segment lost 5 bases, leaving 3 bases of the junction unmatched. This CDR3 is 14 amino acids long. Germline-derived CDR1 and CDR2 are MNHEY and SMNVEV (reference sequence). In nucleotides, the CDR3 is TGTGCCAGCAGTCCCGGACTAGCGGAAGAGACCCAGTACTTC. Protein sequence: CASSPGLAEETQYF.

Concerning this clone: Other DNA sequences of this sample code for an identical CDR3. The chain has TRBV27 and TRBJ1-5, with D uncertain. V was trimmed by 3 bases and J by 1 base, leaving 4 bases between them. There are 13 residues in the CDR3. Germline V gene lookup returns CDR1 MNHEY and CDR2 SMNVEV (reference sequence). DNA for the CDR3: TGTGCCAGCAGTTTGATCAGCAATCAGCCCCAGCATTTT. It yields the protein CASSLISNQPQHF.

This chain connects TRBV30 to TRBJ2-4, with D possibly being TRBD1 (5 bases). V was shortened by 1 base and J by 9 bases, with 13 bases between the two germline ends. The CDR3 loop spans 13 amino acids. Germline-derived CDR1 and CDR2 are GTSNPN and SVGIG (reference sequence). Here the CDR3 reads CAWSEGPDGIQYF. CDR3 nucleotides: TGTGCCTGGAGTGAGGGGCCGGACGGCATTCAGTACTTC.

The chain employs TRBV30 and TRBJ1-2; TRBD1 matches 7 bases. The CDR3 length is 13 residues. Germline V gene lookup returns CDR1 GTSNPN and CDR2 SVGIG (reference sequence). V shed 2 bases, J shed 8 bases, and the junction held 8 bases outside the gene matches. The CDR3, as DNA: TGTGCCTGGAGTACGACAGGGTGGAACGGCTACACCTTC. It yields the protein CAWSTTGWNGYTF.

This clone has a handful of counts. Other DNA sequences of this sample code for an identical CDR3. The chain has TRBV28 and TRBJ1-1; no clear D gene. The germline V gene encodes CDR1 MDHEN and CDR2 SYDVKM. The CDR3 has 13 amino acids. V dropped 2 bases and J dropped 1 base, with 5 bases sitting between them. For the CDR3, the DNA is TGTGCCAGCAGTTTAACAGCGAACACTGAAGCTTTCTTT. Protein product: CASSLTANTEAFF.

This chain uses TRBV7-9 with TRBJ2-2; 8 bases line up with TRBD2. There are 15 residues in the CDR3. The trim removed 5 bases at V and 5 bases at J, leaving 7 bases unmatched. Germline lookup yields CDR1 SEHNR and CDR2 FQNEAQ (reference sequence). This CDR3 reads CASSTREGVTGELFF. CDR3 coding DNA: TGTGCCAGCAGCACCCGGGAGGGGGTGACCGGGGAGCTGTTTTTT.

In its sample, this clone was seen once. The rearrangement uses TRBV2 and TRBJ2-1; D not certain. From germline, CDR1 is SNHLY and CDR2 FYNNEI. V was clipped by 10 bases and J by 7 bases, with 17 bases between them. CDR3 length equals 13 residues. The CDR3 loop reads CATGYGSRNEQFF. CDR3 sequence (DNA): TGTGCCACCGGGTACGGTAGTCGGAATGAGCAGTTCTTC.

The chain employs TRBV4-1 and TRBJ2-1; tentative D call: TRBD2 (5 bases). The germline V gene has CDR1 MGHRA and CDR2 YSYEKL. The CDR3 length is 14 residues. V was pared by 0 bases and J by 15 bases, with 18 bases between. DNA for the CDR3: TGCGCCAGCAGCCAAGATAAGGAGGTTCTTTCAAGGTTCTTC. Translation gives CASSQDKEVLSRFF.

The chain employs TRBV9 and TRBJ2-5, with D perhaps matching TRBD2 (6 bases). This CDR3 region has 15 residues. The germline V gene encodes CDR1 SGDLS and CDR2 YYNGEE. V shed 0 bases and J shed 3 bases, with 12 bases lying between them. The CDR3 coding sequence is TGTGCCAGCAGCGTAGCTGGACTAACTAAAGAGACCCAGTACTTC. This gives the protein CASSVAGLTKETQYF.

This sequence joins TRBV20-1 and TRBJ2-2; no reliable D call. V lost 4 bases and J lost 3, with 3 bases in between. Germline V CDR1 and CDR2: DFQATT, SNEGSKA (reference sequence). The CDR3 totals 11 residues. Here the CDR3 reads CSAIYTGELFF. DNA of the CDR3: TGCAGTGCTATCTACACCGGGGAGCTGTTTTTT.

V is TRBV19 and J is TRBJ1-1; TRBD1 is a possible D gene (6 bases). The CDR3 covers 15 residues. Trimming removed 3 bases from V and 1 base from J, with 12 bases in between. CDR1 and CDR2 (germline): LNHDA, SQIVND (reference sequence). The CDR3 nucleotides are TGTGCCAGTAGTATGGGGGCAGGGTGGAACACTGAAGCTTTCTTT. Translation gives CASSMGAGWNTEAFF.

This clone was found once. The gene calls are TRBV6-1 and TRBJ2-2; D is ambiguous. CDR3 length: 15 residues. Trimming removed 1 base from V and 2 bases from J, with 8 bases in between. Germline V lookup: CDR1 MNHNS, CDR2 SASEGT. The CDR3 sequence: CASSEEPSNTGELFF. Written as DNA, the CDR3 is TGTGCCAGCAGTGAAGAGCCGAGTAACACCGGGGAGCTGTTTTTT.

The rearrangement joins TRBV15 to TRBJ2-2, with 11 bases fitting TRBD2. This CDR3 has 18 residues. V was pared by 0 bases and J by 7 bases, with 10 bases of the junction left unmatched. Germline V gene lookup returns CDR1 LNHNV and CDR2 YYDKDF (reference sequence). CDR3 amino acids: CATSRDLRVSGRGGELFF. CDR3 coding DNA: TGTGCCACCAGCAGAGATTTGCGGGTTAGCGGGAGGGGCGGGGAGCTGTTTTTT. The full variable domain, with the rest looked up from reference TRBV15 and TRBJ2-2, is DAMVIQNPRYQVTQFGKPVTLSCSQTLNHNVMYWYQQKSSQAPKLLFHYYDKDFNNEADTPDNFQSRRPNTSFCFLDIRSPGLGDTAMYLCATSRDLRVSGRGGELFFGEGSRLTVL.

The chain employs TRBV9 and TRBJ2-1; 7 nucleotides align to TRBD1. Trimming removed 2 bases from V and 2 bases from J; junction bases left unmatched: 4. The CDR3 covers 15 residues. Germline V gene sequence: CDR1 SGDLS, CDR2 YYNGEE. This CDR3 reads CASSVLQGPYNEQFF. CDR3 in DNA: TGTGCCAGCAGCGTCCTACAGGGGCCCTACAATGAGCAGTTCTTC.

A word on this clone: In the same sample, other DNA sequences code for this CDR3. The chain carries TRBV29-1 and TRBJ2-2; D ambiguous. The CDR3 is made up of 11 amino acids. CDR1 is SQVTM, CDR2 ANQGSEA, per germline. V shed 7 bases and J shed 4 bases, with 7 bases lying between them. The CDR3, as DNA: TGCAGCGCACGCGGCACCGGGGAGCTGTTTTTT. Translating it yields CSARGTGELFF.

This clone was detected once. This chain connects TRBV11-2 to TRBJ2-7; 11 bases match TRBD2. With 6 bases clipped from V and 2 bases from J, the junction kept 3 bases outside the gene matches. CDR3 size: 14 residues. Per the germline V gene, CDR1 is SGHAT and CDR2 is FQNNGV. The CDR3 DNA reads TGTGCCAGCAGGACTAGCGGGACTGCCTACGAGCAGTACTTC. This codes for CASRTSGTAYEQYF.

CDR3 sequence: CASGGTENTEAFF. The CDR3 DNA reads as TGTGCCAGCGGGGGGACAGAGAACACTGAAGCTTTCTTT. The chain employs TRBV25-1 and TRBJ1-1; TRBD1 matches at 7 bases. The ends lost 8 bases at V and 1 base at J; junction bases unmatched: 4. CDR1 MGHDK and CDR2 SYGVNS come from the germline V gene. The CDR3 length is 13 residues.